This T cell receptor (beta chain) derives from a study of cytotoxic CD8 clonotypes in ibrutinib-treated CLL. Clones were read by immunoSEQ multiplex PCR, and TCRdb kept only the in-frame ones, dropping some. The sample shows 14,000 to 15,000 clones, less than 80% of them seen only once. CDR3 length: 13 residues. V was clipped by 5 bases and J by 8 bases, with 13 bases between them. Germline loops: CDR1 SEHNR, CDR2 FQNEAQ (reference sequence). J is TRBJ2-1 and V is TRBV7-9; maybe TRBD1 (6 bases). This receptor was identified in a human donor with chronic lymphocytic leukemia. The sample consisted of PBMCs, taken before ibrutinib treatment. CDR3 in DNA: TGTGCCAGCAGCCCACAGGGTTTCCATGAGCAGTTCTTC. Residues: CASSPQGFHEQFF. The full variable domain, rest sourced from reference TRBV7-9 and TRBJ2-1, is DTGVSQNPRHKITKRGQNVTFRCDPISEHNRLYWYRQTLGQGPEFLTYFQNEAQLEKSRLLSDRFSAERPKGSFSTLEIQRTEQGDSAMYLCASSPQGFHEQFFGPGTRLTVL.